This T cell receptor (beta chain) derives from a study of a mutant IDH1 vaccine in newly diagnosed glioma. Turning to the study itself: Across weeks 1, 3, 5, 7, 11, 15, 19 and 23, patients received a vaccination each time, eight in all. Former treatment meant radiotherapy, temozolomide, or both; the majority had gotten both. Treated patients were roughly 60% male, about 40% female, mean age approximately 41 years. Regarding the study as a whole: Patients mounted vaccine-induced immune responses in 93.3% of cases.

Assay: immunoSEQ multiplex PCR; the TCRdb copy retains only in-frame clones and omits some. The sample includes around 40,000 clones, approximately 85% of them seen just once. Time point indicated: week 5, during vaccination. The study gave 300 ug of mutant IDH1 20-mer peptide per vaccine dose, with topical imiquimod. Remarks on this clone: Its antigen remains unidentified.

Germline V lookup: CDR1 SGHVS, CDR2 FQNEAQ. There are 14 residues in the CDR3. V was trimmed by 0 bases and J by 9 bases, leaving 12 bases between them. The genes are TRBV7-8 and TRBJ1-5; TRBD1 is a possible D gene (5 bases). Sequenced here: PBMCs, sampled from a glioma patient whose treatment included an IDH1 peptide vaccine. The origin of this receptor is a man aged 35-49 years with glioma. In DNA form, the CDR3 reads TGTGCCAGCAGCTTAGCGGGGGGAGGGCGGCCCCAGCATTTT. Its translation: CASSLAGGGRPQHF.